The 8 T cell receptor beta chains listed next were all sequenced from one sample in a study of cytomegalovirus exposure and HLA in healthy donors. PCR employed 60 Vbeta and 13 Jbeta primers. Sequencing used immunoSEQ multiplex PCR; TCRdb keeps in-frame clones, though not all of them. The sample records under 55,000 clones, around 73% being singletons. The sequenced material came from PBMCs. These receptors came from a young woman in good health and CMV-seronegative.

CDR3 amino acids: CASSDSGREGTEAFF. The CDR3 nucleotides are TGTGCCAGCAGTGACTCTGGGAGGGAGGGCACTGAAGCTTTCTTT. The genes are TRBV6-4 and TRBJ1-1; no reliable D call. Per germline, CDR1 MRHNA and CDR2 SNTAGT. Trimming left V 0 bases short and J 4 bases short, with 12 bases between. The length of the CDR3 is 15 residues.

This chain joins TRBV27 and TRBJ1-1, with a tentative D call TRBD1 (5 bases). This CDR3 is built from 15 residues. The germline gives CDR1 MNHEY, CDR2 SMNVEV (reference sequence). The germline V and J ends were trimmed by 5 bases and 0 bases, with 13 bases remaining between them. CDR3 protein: CASSNRLSMNTEAFF. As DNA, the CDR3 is TGTGCCAGCAGTAACAGGCTCTCCATGAACACTGAAGCTTTCTTT.

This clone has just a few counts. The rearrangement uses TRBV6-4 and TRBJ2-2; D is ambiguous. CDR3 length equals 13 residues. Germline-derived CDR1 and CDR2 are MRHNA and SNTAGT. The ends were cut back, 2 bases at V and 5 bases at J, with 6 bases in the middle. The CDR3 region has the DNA TGTGCCAGCAGTGACCTAGAGACCGGGGAGCTGTTTTTT. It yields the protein CASSDLETGELFF.

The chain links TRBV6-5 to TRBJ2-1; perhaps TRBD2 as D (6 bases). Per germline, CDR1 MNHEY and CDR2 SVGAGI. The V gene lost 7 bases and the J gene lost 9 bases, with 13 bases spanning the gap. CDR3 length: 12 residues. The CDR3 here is CASNMGRGEQFF. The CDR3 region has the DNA TGTGCCAGCAATATGGGGCGGGGTGAGCAGTTCTTC.

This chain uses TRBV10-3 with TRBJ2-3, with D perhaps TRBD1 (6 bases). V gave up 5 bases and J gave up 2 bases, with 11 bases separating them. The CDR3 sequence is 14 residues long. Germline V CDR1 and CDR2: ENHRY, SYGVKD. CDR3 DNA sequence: TGTGCCATCAGTACAGGGATCGACACAGATACGCAGTATTTT. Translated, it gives CAISTGIDTDTQYF.

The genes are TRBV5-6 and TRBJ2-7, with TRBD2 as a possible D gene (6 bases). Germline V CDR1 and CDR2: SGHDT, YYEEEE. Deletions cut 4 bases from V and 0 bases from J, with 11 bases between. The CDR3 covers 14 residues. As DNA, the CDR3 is TGTGCCAGCAGCGAACGGGGGAGCTCCTACGAGCAGTACTTC. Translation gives CASSERGSSYEQYF. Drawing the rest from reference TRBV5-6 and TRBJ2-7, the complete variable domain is DAGVTQSPTHLIKTRGQQVTLRCSPKSGHDTVSWYQQALGQGPQFIFQYYEEEERQRGNFPDRFSGHQFPNYSSELNVNALLLGDSALYLCASSERGSSYEQYFGPGTRLTVT.

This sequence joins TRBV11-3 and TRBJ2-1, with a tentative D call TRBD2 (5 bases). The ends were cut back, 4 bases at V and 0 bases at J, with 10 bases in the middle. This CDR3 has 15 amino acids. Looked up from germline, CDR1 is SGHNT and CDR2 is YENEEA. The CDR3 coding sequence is TGTGCCAGCAGCTCGGGCCGGGACTCCTACAATGAGCAGTTCTTC. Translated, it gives CASSSGRDSYNEQFF.

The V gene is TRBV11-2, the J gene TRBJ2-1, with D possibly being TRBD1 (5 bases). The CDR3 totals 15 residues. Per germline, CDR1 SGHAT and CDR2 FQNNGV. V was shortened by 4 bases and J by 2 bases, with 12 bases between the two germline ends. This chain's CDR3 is CASSSQGRPYNEQFF. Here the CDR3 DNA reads TGTGCCAGCAGCTCGCAGGGTCGCCCCTACAATGAGCAGTTCTTC.